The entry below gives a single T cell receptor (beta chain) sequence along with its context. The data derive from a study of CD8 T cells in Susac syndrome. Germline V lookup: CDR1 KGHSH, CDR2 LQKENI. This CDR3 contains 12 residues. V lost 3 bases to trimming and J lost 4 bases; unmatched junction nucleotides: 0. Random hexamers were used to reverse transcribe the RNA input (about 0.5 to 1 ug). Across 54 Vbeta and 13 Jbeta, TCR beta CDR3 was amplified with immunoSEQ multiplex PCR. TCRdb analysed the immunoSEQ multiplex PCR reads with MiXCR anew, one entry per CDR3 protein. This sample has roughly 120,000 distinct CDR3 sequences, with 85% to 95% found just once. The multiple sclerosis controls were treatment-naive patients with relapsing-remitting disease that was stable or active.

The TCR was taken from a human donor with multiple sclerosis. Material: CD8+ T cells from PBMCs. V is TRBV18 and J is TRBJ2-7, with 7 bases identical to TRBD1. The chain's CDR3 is CASSPDRYEQYV. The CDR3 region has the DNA TGTGCCAGCTCACCGGACAGGTACGAGCAGTACGTC.